The source of this TCR beta chain is a study of control samples from healthy donors and cancer patients. Sequencing used immunoSEQ multiplex PCR; TCRdb keeps in-frame clones, though not all of them. The data hold approximately 140,000 clones, with about 89% observed a single time. The ends lost 1 base at V and 1 base at J; junction bases unmatched: 12. CDR3 length: 18 amino acids. CDR1 and CDR2 from the germline V gene are LNHDA and SQIVND (reference sequence). This TCR was sampled from a man younger than 30 in good health. Sequenced material: blood. The chain combines TRBV19 with TRBJ1-1; 7 nucleotides align to TRBD1. The CDR3 DNA is TGTGCCAGTAGTATAGCGCTTGGGCAGGGGGGCTCGAACACTGAAGCTTTCTTT. This encodes CASSIALGQGGSNTEAFF.